These 18 T cell receptor beta chains originate from one sample sequenced in a study of technical replicates of blood from several donors. Profiled with immunoSEQ multiplex PCR; TCRdb holds only in-frame clones, not every one. The sample includes about 80,000 clones, about 95% of them seen just once. Source material: T cells isolated from PBMCs. The receptors stem from a human donor in good health.

The chain employs TRBV9 and TRBJ2-3, with 11 bases aligning to TRBD2. The germline gives CDR1 SGDLS, CDR2 YYNGEE. This CDR3 region has 14 residues. V lost 4 bases to trimming and J lost 6 bases; unmatched junction nucleotides: 4. CDR3 bases: TGTGCCAGCAGCCTGGGACTAGCGGTGGATACGCAGTATTTT. Protein: CASSLGLAVDTQYF.

The rearrangement joins TRBV9 to TRBJ2-7; D is ambiguous. The length of the CDR3 is 13 residues. The V gene lost 4 bases and the J gene lost 1 base, with 9 bases spanning the gap. In germline, CDR1 is SGDLS, CDR2 YYNGEE. The CDR3 nucleotides are TGTGCCAGCAGCCCTAGGATATCCTACGAGCAGTACTTC. This codes for CASSPRISYEQYF.

J is TRBJ2-7 and V is TRBV4-1, with D unresolved. Trimming cost V 4 bases and J 0 bases, with 13 bases left between them. The germline CDR1 and CDR2 sequences are MGHRA and YSYEKL. This CDR3 comprises 15 residues. CDR3 nucleotide sequence: TGCGCCAGCAGCCCCACGGCGGAAAGCTCCTACGAGCAGTACTTC. Translating it yields CASSPTAESSYEQYF.

The CDR3 loop is CAWSNGISGANVLTF. The CDR3 nucleotides read TGTGCCTGGAGTAACGGGATCTCTGGGGCCAACGTCCTGACTTTC. The chain joins TRBV30 to TRBJ2-6; maybe TRBD2 (5 bases). The CDR3 sequence is 15 residues long. V shed 2 bases and J shed 0 bases, with 8 bases lying between them. The germline V gene has CDR1 GTSNPN and CDR2 SVGIG (reference sequence).

V and J are TRBV11-2 and TRBJ2-1; D perhaps matches TRBD1 (5 bases). Germline-derived CDR1 and CDR2 are SGHAT and FQNNGV. Trimming cost V 7 bases and J 0 bases, with 10 bases left between them. The CDR3 has 14 amino acids. The CDR3 bases are TGTGCCAGCACTATCAGGGCCTCCTACAATGAGCAGTTCTTC. Its translation is CASTIRASYNEQFF.

The chain joins TRBV9 to TRBJ1-2, with 8 bases lining up with TRBD1. The CDR3 length is 17 residues. Germline V gives CDR1 SGDLS, CDR2 YYNGEE. J was trimmed by 0 bases and V by 5 bases; bases with no gene match: 12. This CDR3 is CASREGDRPISNYGYTF. The CDR3 DNA reads as TGTGCCAGCAGAGAAGGGGACAGGCCTATATCTAACTATGGCTACACCTTC.

The gene calls are TRBV4-3 and TRBJ1-2, with D hard to call. Trimming took off 1 base at V and 7 bases at J, with 19 bases between the two ends. From germline, CDR1 is LGHNA and CDR2 YSLEER. The CDR3 totals 16 residues. CDR3 in amino acids: CASSQGGAMSGLGYTF. CDR3 nucleotide sequence: TGCGCCAGCAGCCAAGGGGGAGCTATGTCCGGACTTGGCTACACCTTC.

This rearrangement joins TRBV29-1 to TRBJ2-1, with a tentative D call TRBD2 (5 bases). The CDR3 runs 11 residues. Germline loops: CDR1 SQVTM, CDR2 ANQGSEA. V lost 7 bases and J lost 10, with 14 bases in between. This CDR3 is CSAAGVWEQFF. In DNA form, the CDR3 reads TGCAGCGCTGCGGGTGTATGGGAGCAGTTCTTC.

This clone was detected a few times. This chain links TRBV5-4 with TRBJ1-1; TRBD1 might be the D (5 bases). Germline assignment: CDR1 SGHNT and CDR2 YYREEE (reference sequence). This CDR3 is 15 amino acids long. Trimming cost V 1 base and J 9 bases, with 19 bases left between them. The CDR3 sequence: CASSLTRGTQEKAFF. CDR3 nucleotides: TGTGCCAGCAGCTTGACTCGAGGAACACAGGAAAAAGCTTTCTTT.

The J gene is TRBJ2-6, the V gene TRBV28; D is unresolved. This CDR3 has 14 residues. Germline CDR1 and CDR2: MDHEN and SYDVKM. Trimming shortened V by 2 bases and J by 4 bases, and 6 bases separated the two germline ends. For the CDR3, the DNA is TGTGCCAGCAGTTTACTCGCGGGGGCCAACGTCCTGACTTTC. Protein sequence: CASSLLAGANVLTF.

This chain links TRBV7-9 with TRBJ1-5; 9 bases are shared with TRBD1. The CDR3 length is 13 residues. Germline loops: CDR1 SEHNR, CDR2 FQNEAQ (reference sequence). The V segment lost 6 bases and the J segment 5 bases; nucleotides outside the gene matches: 2. The CDR3 region is CASRGTGHQPQHF. The CDR3 region has the DNA TGTGCCAGCAGAGGGACAGGGCATCAGCCCCAGCATTTT.

The chain employs TRBV4-1 and TRBJ2-1; D is unclear. This CDR3 has 13 amino acids. V lost 3 bases and J 3 bases, leaving 6 bases between the germline ends. Germline CDR1 is MGHRA and CDR2 is YSYEKL. CDR3: CASSHDNYNEQFF. CDR3 bases: TGCGCCAGCAGCCACGACAACTACAATGAGCAGTTCTTC.

This clone was seen only a few times. This chain connects TRBV5-4 to TRBJ1-1; D remains ambiguous. The CDR3 has 11 amino acids. Trimming took off 0 bases at V and 7 bases at J, with 4 bases between the two ends. The germline CDR1 and CDR2 sequences are SGHNT and YYREEE (reference sequence). CDR3 region: CASSLDGEAFF. CDR3 nucleotide sequence: TGTGCCAGCAGCTTGGACGGTGAAGCTTTCTTT.

The gene calls are TRBV2 and TRBJ2-1, with 8 bases that match TRBD2. Germline loops: CDR1 SNHLY, CDR2 FYNNEI. Trimming at V came to 11 bases and at J to 3 bases, leaving 12 bases not matched to a gene. The CDR3 is 15 residues long. As DNA, the CDR3 is TGTGCCGGGCATGGTGCCAGCGGGAGCTACAATGAGCAGTTCTTC. The encoded protein is CAGHGASGSYNEQFF.

This clone was seen a single time. This chain uses TRBV30 with TRBJ1-1; D may be TRBD1 (5 bases). The V gene's germline CDR1 is GTSNPN and CDR2 SVGIG (reference sequence). V shed 3 bases and J shed 0 bases, with 8 bases lying between them. The CDR3 length is 13 residues. The CDR3 region has the DNA TGTGCCTGGAGGGGGCATCTGAACACTGAAGCTTTCTTT. This gives the protein CAWRGHLNTEAFF.

The chain links TRBV30 to TRBJ2-3; weak D call: TRBD2 (5 bases). V lost 1 base, J lost 0 bases, and 8 bases lay in between. CDR3 size: 14 residues. CDR1 is GTSNPN, CDR2 SVGIG, per germline (reference sequence). The chain's CDR3 is CAWSDWESTDTQYF. In DNA, the CDR3 is TGTGCCTGGAGTGACTGGGAGAGCACAGATACGCAGTATTTT.

This sequence joins TRBV27 and TRBJ1-4; tentatively, D is TRBD1 (5 bases). The length of the CDR3 is 14 residues. CDR1 is MNHEY and CDR2 is SMNVEV in the germline V gene (reference sequence). V lost 3 bases and J lost 7, with 12 bases in between. The CDR3: CASSFHQGFEKLFF. The CDR3 DNA reads TGTGCCAGCAGTTTTCACCAGGGATTTGAAAAACTGTTTTTT.

The chain combines TRBV6-5 with TRBJ1-1; D may be TRBD1 (6 bases). In germline, CDR1 is MNHEY, CDR2 SVGAGI. CDR3 size: 14 residues. V was trimmed by 2 bases and J by 1 base, leaving 8 bases between them. DNA of the CDR3: TGTGCCAGCAGTTACGGCAGGGGGAACACTGAAGCTTTCTTT. Translation: CASSYGRGNTEAFF.